The 27 T cell receptor beta chains in this list originate from one sample, sequenced in a study of cytomegalovirus exposure and HLA in healthy donors. A multiplex PCR was run with 60 Vbeta primers and 13 Jbeta primers. Produced via immunoSEQ multiplex PCR; TCRdb's table is partial and in-frame only. The sample lists roughly 120,000 clones, around 77% occurring once. Sample: PBMCs. These receptors all stem from a woman aged 25 to 39 in good health and CMV-seropositive.

This chain joins TRBV9 and TRBJ1-1, with 8 nucleotides matching TRBD1. The ends lost 4 bases at V and 4 bases at J; junction bases unmatched: 9. Germline V gene lookup returns CDR1 SGDLS and CDR2 YYNGEE. The CDR3 loop spans 15 amino acids. CDR3 sequence (DNA): TGTGCCAGCAGCCCACGGACAGGGTCGGGCACTGAAGCTTTCTTT. The encoded protein is CASSPRTGSGTEAFF.

The chain employs TRBV6-5 and TRBJ1-1, with TRBD1 matching over 7 bases. J gave up 0 bases and V 7 bases, and 5 bases lay outside the gene matches. Germline V lookup: CDR1 MNHEY, CDR2 SVGAGI. The CDR3 covers 14 residues. In DNA form, the CDR3 reads TGTGCCAGCACCAGGGGACAGATGAACACTGAAGCTTTCTTT. Its translation is CASTRGQMNTEAFF.

V usage is TRBV7-3 and J usage is TRBJ2-5; D is possibly TRBD1 (6 bases). Germline V lookup: CDR1 SGHTA, CDR2 FQGTGA. The CDR3 sequence is 14 residues long. V was pared by 5 bases and J by 9 bases, with 19 bases between. The CDR3 bases are TGTGCCAGCAGCCGCGCCGGGACAAATGCGGCCCAGTACTTC. It translates to CASSRAGTNAAQYF. The variable domain in full, with the rest retrieved from reference TRBV7-3 and TRBJ2-5, is GAGVSQTPSNKVTEKGKYVELRCDPISGHTALYWYRQSLGQGPEFLIYFQGTGAADDSGLPNDRFFAVRPEGSVSTLKIQRTERGDSAVYLCASSRAGTNAAQYFGPGTRLLVL.

The rearrangement joins TRBV27 to TRBJ1-2; 9 bases line up with TRBD1. Germline CDR1 and CDR2: MNHEY and SMNVEV (reference sequence). CDR3 length: 13 residues. With V trimmed by 2 bases and J by 5 bases, 0 bases remained unmatched. DNA for the CDR3: TGTGCCAGCAGTTTAGGACAGGGGTATGGCTACACCTTC. This translates into CASSLGQGYGYTF.

This clone was seen a single time. V gene TRBV6-6 combines with J gene TRBJ1-2; 9 bases agree with TRBD1. The CDR3 is 16 amino acids. Germline values: CDR1 MNHNY, CDR2 SVGAGI (reference sequence). With V trimmed by 5 bases and J by 2 bases, 9 bases remained unmatched. This CDR3 reads CASSNPATGGNYGYTF. Written as DNA, the CDR3 is TGTGCCAGCAGTAACCCGGCGACAGGGGGGAACTATGGCTACACCTTC.

The rearrangement joins TRBV13 to TRBJ1-3; D ambiguous. This CDR3 has 14 amino acids. V was trimmed by 2 bases and J by 6 bases, leaving 11 bases between them. The V gene's germline CDR1 is PRHDT and CDR2 FYEKMQ (reference sequence). The CDR3 DNA follows: TGTGCCAGCAGCTTACCTGCGGAGGAAAACACCATATATTTT. It encodes CASSLPAEENTIYF.

The chain couples TRBV6-6 to TRBJ2-7; TRBD1 matches 8 bases. The trim removed 4 bases at V and 5 bases at J, leaving 4 bases unmatched. CDR3 length equals 13 residues. CDR1 and CDR2 from the germline V gene are MNHNY and SVGAGI (reference sequence). CDR3 amino acids: CASSWRQGNEQYF. The DNA for the CDR3 is TGTGCCAGCAGTTGGAGACAGGGGAACGAGCAGTACTTC.

CDR3 sequence reads: CASSPRQGRLEETQYF. CDR3 in DNA: TGTGCCAGCAGCCCTCGACAGGGGCGACTGGAAGAGACCCAGTACTTC. The V call is TRBV27, the J call TRBJ2-5, with 8 nucleotides matching TRBD1. The germline V gene encodes CDR1 MNHEY and CDR2 SMNVEV (reference sequence). V lost 6 bases, J lost 3 bases, and 12 bases stayed unmatched. This CDR3 region has 16 residues.

The chain is built from TRBV5-1 and TRBJ1-3; 9 nucleotides align to TRBD1. Looked up from germline, CDR1 is SGHRS and CDR2 is YFSETQ. The V segment lost 7 bases and the J segment 0 bases; nucleotides outside the gene matches: 5. This CDR3 has 15 residues. DNA for the CDR3: TGCGCCAGCCGGACAGGGGACTTCTCTGGAAACACCATATATTTT. It encodes CASRTGDFSGNTIYF.

The chain has TRBV9 and TRBJ2-3; D perhaps matches TRBD2 (6 bases). The CDR3 is 17 amino acids. The germline CDR1 and CDR2 sequences are SGDLS and YYNGEE. V gave up 0 bases and J gave up 0 bases, with 14 bases separating them. As DNA, the CDR3 is TGTGCCAGCAGCGTAGATGGGGACTGGTATAGCACAGATACGCAGTATTTT. This encodes CASSVDGDWYSTDTQYF.

This chain connects TRBV5-4 to TRBJ1-2; TRBD1 matches 10 bases. The CDR3 sequence is 14 residues long. J lost 11 bases, V lost 3 bases, and 10 bases had no gene match. Germline V lookup: CDR1 SGHNT, CDR2 YYREEE (reference sequence). CDR3: CASSSGQGREPYTF. The CDR3 coding sequence is TGTGCCAGCAGCTCGGGACAGGGGCGCGAACCGTACACCTTC.

V is TRBV6-4 and J is TRBJ2-2; D is possibly TRBD1 (7 bases). The length of the CDR3 is 17 residues. CDR1 is MRHNA, CDR2 SNTAGT, per germline. With 1 base removed from V and 3 bases from J, the gap between germline ends came to 15 bases. The CDR3 DNA reads TGTGCCAGCAGTGACTATCCCCAGGGGGGAGACACCGGGGAGCTGTTTTTT. Protein product: CASSDYPQGGDTGELFF.

The V and J genes are TRBV9 and TRBJ1-3; TRBD1 matches 8 bases. The CDR3 length is 17 residues. Germline V gene sequence: CDR1 SGDLS, CDR2 YYNGEE. V lost 3 bases, J lost 0 bases, and 8 bases stayed unmatched. CDR3 DNA sequence: TGTGCCAGCAGCGCTGGGGGAGGGACAGGCTCTGGAAACACCATATATTTT. Translating gives CASSAGGGTGSGNTIYF.

A few counts support this clone. The chain is built from TRBV18 and TRBJ1-3, with D possibly matching TRBD1 (6 bases). The CDR3 is 15 residues long. Trimming removed 3 bases at V and 4 bases at J, with 13 bases between. The germline gives CDR1 KGHSH, CDR2 LQKENI. This CDR3 reads CASSPSGVSGNTIYF. CDR3 nucleotides: TGTGCCAGCTCACCCTCAGGGGTATCAGGAAACACCATATATTTT. The variable domain in full, with the rest retrieved from reference TRBV18 and TRBJ1-3, is NAGVMQNPRHLVRRRGQEARLRCSPMKGHSHVYWYRQLPEEGLKFMVYLQKENIIDESGMPKERFSAEFPKEGPSILRIQQVVRGDSAAYFCASSPSGVSGNTIYFGEGSWLTVV.

This clone was detected a few times. J is TRBJ1-5 and V is TRBV6-5; D not resolved. Germline V gene sequence: CDR1 MNHEY, CDR2 SVGAGI. The V end lost 0 bases, the J end lost 0 bases, and 9 bases lay between the germline ends. The length of the CDR3 is 16 residues. The chain's CDR3 is CASSYSGVNSNQPQHF. CDR3 in DNA: TGTGCCAGCAGTTACTCGGGCGTTAATAGCAATCAGCCCCAGCATTTT.

This chain uses TRBV9 with TRBJ1-4, with 10 bases lining up with TRBD1. The CDR3 spans 14 residues. With 6 bases clipped from V and 8 bases from J, the junction kept 7 bases outside the gene matches. Germline CDR1 SGDLS, CDR2 YYNGEE. This CDR3 reads CASNSMGQGEKLFF. The CDR3, as DNA: TGTGCCAGCAACTCGATGGGACAGGGGGAAAAACTGTTTTTT.

The chain recombines TRBV9 with TRBJ2-3, with 8 bases that match TRBD2. This CDR3 contains 15 residues. Germline CDR1 SGDLS, CDR2 YYNGEE. V shed 2 bases, J shed 0 bases, and the junction held 2 bases outside the gene matches. CDR3 sequence: CASSVSGVSTDTQYF. In DNA, the CDR3 is TGTGCCAGCAGCGTTAGCGGGGTAAGCACAGATACGCAGTATTTT.

CDR3 nucleotide sequence: TGTGCCTGGAGTGTACATGCGGGAGGAGGCGATGAGCAGTTCTTC. Amino acids: CAWSVHAGGGDEQFF. V and J are TRBV30 and TRBJ2-1, with 8 bases identical to TRBD2. The J segment lost 8 bases and the V segment lost 0 bases, leaving 9 bases of the junction unmatched. The CDR3 has 15 residues. The germline V gene encodes CDR1 GTSNPN and CDR2 SVGIG (reference sequence).

This chain uses TRBV2 with TRBJ1-1; D possibly corresponds to TRBD1 (6 bases). V gave up 6 bases and J gave up 4 bases, with 21 bases separating them. The germline CDR1 and CDR2 sequences are SNHLY and FYNNEI. CDR3 length: 16 amino acids. The CDR3 coding sequence is TGTGCCAGCAGCTCGGAACAGGGACATGATGGCACTGAAGCTTTCTTT. Encoded protein: CASSSEQGHDGTEAFF.

V usage is TRBV14 and J usage is TRBJ2-7; 9 bases align to TRBD1. Trimming removed 5 bases from V and 3 bases from J; junction bases left unmatched: 5. The CDR3 spans 14 residues. The germline gives CDR1 SGHDN, CDR2 FVKESK. CDR3: CASSNRDRDYEQYF. The CDR3 region has the DNA TGTGCCAGCAGCAACCGGGACAGGGACTACGAGCAGTACTTC.

The chain recombines TRBV6-1 with TRBJ1-3, with D perhaps TRBD1 (6 bases). Germline CDR1 is MNHNS and CDR2 is SASEGT. Trimming removed 2 bases from V and 1 base from J, with 12 bases in between. The CDR3 is 16 amino acids. DNA for the CDR3: TGTGCCAGCAGTGAATTCCTTCAGGGGTCTGGAAACACCATATATTTT. Protein product: CASSEFLQGSGNTIYF.

The J gene is TRBJ2-7, the V gene TRBV18; 9 bases are shared with TRBD2. Germline V gene sequence: CDR1 KGHSH, CDR2 LQKENI. The ends lost 3 bases at V and 4 bases at J; junction bases unmatched: 4. This CDR3 region has 14 residues. CDR3 nucleotides: TGTGCCAGCTCACCGATAGCGGGAGCATACGAGCAGTACTTC. It is translated as CASSPIAGAYEQYF.

The chain joins TRBV25-1 to TRBJ1-1; possible D gene TRBD1, 5 bases. The V end was cut by 5 bases, the J end by 8 bases, with 9 bases between. The CDR3 sequence is 11 residues long. Per the germline V gene, CDR1 is MGHDK and CDR2 is SYGVNS. CDR3 DNA sequence: TGTGCCAGCAGTTCTTGGACAGAAGCTTTCTTT. This codes for CASSSWTEAFF.

This clone turned up a few times. The rearrangement joins TRBV5-4 to TRBJ1-1; D possibly corresponds to TRBD1 (5 bases). The CDR3 loop spans 14 amino acids. Germline V gene lookup returns CDR1 SGHNT and CDR2 YYREEE (reference sequence). Trimming pared 0 bases from V and 4 bases from J, leaving 10 bases between. This CDR3 is CASSLEQAPTEAFF. The CDR3 nucleotides are TGTGCCAGCAGCTTGGAACAGGCCCCCACTGAAGCTTTCTTT.

The rearrangement uses TRBV5-1 and TRBJ2-7; 9 nucleotides match TRBD2. This CDR3 is 14 amino acids long. The V and J ends lost 1 base and 6 bases, in that order; junction bases with no gene match: 5. CDR1 is SGHRS and CDR2 is YFSETQ in the germline V gene. CDR3 sequence: CASSLPGGGAEQYF. The CDR3 DNA is TGCGCCAGCAGCTTGCCGGGCGGGGGGGCCGAGCAGTACTTC.

This clone was seen once. V and J are TRBV6-5 and TRBJ1-3; D is undetermined. Between the trimmed V and J ends, which lost 6 bases and 0 bases, there was a span of 12 bases. Germline lookup yields CDR1 MNHEY and CDR2 SVGAGI. CDR3 length: 15 amino acids. The CDR3 coding sequence is TGTGCCAGCAGGCGCGACGGGAACTCTGGAAACACCATATATTTT. Its protein product is CASRRDGNSGNTIYF.

This chain links TRBV7-9 with TRBJ2-3; 14 positions agree with TRBD2. Trimming removed 6 bases from V and 5 bases from J; junction bases left unmatched: 7. This CDR3 has 16 residues. In germline, CDR1 is SEHNR, CDR2 FQNEAQ (reference sequence). The CDR3 here is CASRRGLAGVEDTQYF. In DNA, the CDR3 is TGTGCCAGCAGACGGGGACTAGCGGGGGTGGAAGATACGCAGTATTTT.